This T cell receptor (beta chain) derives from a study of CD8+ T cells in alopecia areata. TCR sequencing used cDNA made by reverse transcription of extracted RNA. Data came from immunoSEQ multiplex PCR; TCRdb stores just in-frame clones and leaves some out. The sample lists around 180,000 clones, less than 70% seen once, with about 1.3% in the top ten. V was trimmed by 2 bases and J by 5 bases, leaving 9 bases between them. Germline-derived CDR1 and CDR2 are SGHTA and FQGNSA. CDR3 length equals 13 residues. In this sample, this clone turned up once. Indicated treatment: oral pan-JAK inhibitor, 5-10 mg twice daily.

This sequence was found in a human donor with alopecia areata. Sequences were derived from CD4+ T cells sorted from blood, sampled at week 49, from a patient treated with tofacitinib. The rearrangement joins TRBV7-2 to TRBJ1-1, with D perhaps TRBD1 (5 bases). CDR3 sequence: CASSLYGGTEAFF. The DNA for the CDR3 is TGTGCCAGCAGCTTATACGGGGGGACTGAAGCTTTCTTT.